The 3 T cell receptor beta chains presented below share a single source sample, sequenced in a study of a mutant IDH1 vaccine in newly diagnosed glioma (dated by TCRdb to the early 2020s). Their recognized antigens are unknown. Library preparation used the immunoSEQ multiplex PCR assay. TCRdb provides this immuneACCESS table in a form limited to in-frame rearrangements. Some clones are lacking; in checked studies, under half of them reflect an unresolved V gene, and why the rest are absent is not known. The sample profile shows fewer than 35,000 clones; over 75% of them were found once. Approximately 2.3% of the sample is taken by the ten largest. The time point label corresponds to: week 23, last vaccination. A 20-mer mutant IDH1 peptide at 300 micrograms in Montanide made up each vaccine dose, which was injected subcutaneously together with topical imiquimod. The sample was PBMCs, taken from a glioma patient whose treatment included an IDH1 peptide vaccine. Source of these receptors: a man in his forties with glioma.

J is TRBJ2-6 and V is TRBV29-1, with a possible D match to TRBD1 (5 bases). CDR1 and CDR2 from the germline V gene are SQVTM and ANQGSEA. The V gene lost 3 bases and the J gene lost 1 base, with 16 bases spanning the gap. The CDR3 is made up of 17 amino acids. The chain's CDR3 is CSVEITGLPSGANVLTF. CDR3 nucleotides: TGCAGCGTTGAGATAACAGGCCTCCCATCTGGGGCCAACGTCCTGACTTTC.

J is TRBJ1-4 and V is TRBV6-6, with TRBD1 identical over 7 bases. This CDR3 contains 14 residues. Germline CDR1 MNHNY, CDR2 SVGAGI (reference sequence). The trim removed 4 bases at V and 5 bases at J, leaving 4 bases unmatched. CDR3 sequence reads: CASSWGQLNEKLFF. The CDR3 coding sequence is TGTGCCAGCAGTTGGGGACAGCTGAATGAAAAACTGTTTTTT.

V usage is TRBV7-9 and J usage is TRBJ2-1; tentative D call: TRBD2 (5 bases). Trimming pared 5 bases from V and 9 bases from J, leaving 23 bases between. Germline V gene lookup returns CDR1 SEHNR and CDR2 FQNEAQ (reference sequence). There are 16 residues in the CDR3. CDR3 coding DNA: TGTGCCAGCAGCCCCTCGGGGATCTCTTCAAGTAGTGAGCAGTTCTTC. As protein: CASSPSGISSSSEQFF. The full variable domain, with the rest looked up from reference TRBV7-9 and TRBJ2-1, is DTGVSQNPRHKITKRGQNVTFRCDPISEHNRLYWYRQTLGQGPEFLTYFQNEAQLEKSRLLSDRFSAERPKGSFSTLEIQRTEQGDSAMYLCASSPSGISSSSEQFFGPGTRLTVL.